These 29 T cell receptor beta chains were all obtained from the same sample, sequenced in a study of control samples from healthy donors and cancer patients. The method was immunoSEQ multiplex PCR; TCRdb's version includes in-frame clones alone and lacks a portion of them. Here the sample spans approximately 140,000 clones, roughly 89% being singletons. Sequencing used blood. These receptors all stem from a man aged 18 to 29 in good health.

The V and J genes are TRBV30 and TRBJ2-7, with D unclear. Germline lookup yields CDR1 GTSNPN and CDR2 SVGIG (reference sequence). CDR3 length: 13 amino acids. Trimming left V 5 bases short and J 7 bases short, with 18 bases between. The CDR3 spells CAWDVGGSREQYF. The CDR3 bases are TGTGCCTGGGACGTCGGCGGAAGTAGGGAGCAGTACTTC.

This clone was observed once. This chain joins TRBV2 and TRBJ1-3; 12 nucleotides match TRBD1. V shed 3 bases and J 0 bases; nucleotides not matched to a gene: 3. The CDR3 sequence is 17 residues long. The germline gives CDR1 SNHLY, CDR2 FYNNEI. As DNA, the CDR3 is TGTGCCAGCAGTGAGGGGACAGGGGGCTACTCTGGAAACACCATATATTTT. Translation: CASSEGTGGYSGNTIYF.

The V and J genes are TRBV30 and TRBJ2-1; unclear D gene. Germline-derived CDR1 and CDR2 are GTSNPN and SVGIG (reference sequence). The CDR3 has 12 amino acids. Deletions cut 3 bases from V and 5 bases from J, with 8 bases between. CDR3 loop: CAWSFLNNEQFF. For the CDR3, the DNA is TGTGCCTGGAGCTTTCTAAACAATGAGCAGTTCTTC.

The gene calls are TRBV7-3 and TRBJ1-1, with D tentatively TRBD1 (5 bases). The V end was cut by 1 base, the J end by 5 bases, with 8 bases between. The length of the CDR3 is 13 residues. Germline loops: CDR1 SGHTA, CDR2 FQGTGA. CDR3 sequence: CASSLNAGTEAFF. The CDR3 coding sequence is TGTGCCAGCAGCTTAAACGCAGGGACTGAAGCTTTCTTT.

This chain links TRBV28 with TRBJ2-1; D possibly uses TRBD1 or TRBD2 (5 bases each). The V gene lost 2 bases and the J gene lost 6 bases, with 17 bases spanning the gap. Germline V CDR1 and CDR2: MDHEN, SYDVKM. The CDR3 has 16 amino acids. This chain's CDR3 is CASSLPGAMKFNEQFF. The CDR3 bases are TGTGCCAGCAGTTTACCCGGGGCAATGAAGTTCAATGAGCAGTTCTTC.

The rearrangement joins TRBV29-1 to TRBJ2-7; D is unclear. The ends were cut back, 6 bases at V and 0 bases at J, with 12 bases in the middle. Germline V CDR1 and CDR2: SQVTM, ANQGSEA. CDR3 length equals 13 residues. CDR3: CSVSRLFSYEQYF. In DNA, the CDR3 is TGCAGCGTCTCTAGACTTTTCTCCTACGAGCAGTACTTC.

This clone occurred once. The chain employs TRBV10-1 and TRBJ1-1; D uncertain. The CDR3 totals 14 residues. V was clipped by 0 bases and J by 8 bases, with 13 bases between them. Per the germline V gene, CDR1 is WNHNN and CDR2 is SYGVQD (reference sequence). CDR3: CASSESGVPLEAFF. The CDR3, as DNA: TGCGCCAGCAGTGAGTCGGGAGTTCCCCTCGAAGCTTTCTTT.

This clone showed up just once. The rearrangement joins TRBV12-3 or TRBV12-4 to TRBJ2-5, with D maybe TRBD1 (7 bases). With 9 bases removed from V and 5 bases from J, the gap between germline ends came to 16 bases. The CDR3 extends over 13 amino acids. The chain's CDR3 is CASRGQGGETQYF. The CDR3 region has the DNA TGTGCCAGTAGGGGGCAGGGAGGCGAGACCCAGTACTTC.

The V gene is TRBV27, the J gene TRBJ2-7, with a weak D call TRBD2 (6 bases). Germline V lookup: CDR1 MNHEY, CDR2 SMNVEV (reference sequence). The CDR3 is 12 amino acids. Deletions cut 8 bases from V and 6 bases from J, with 14 bases between. In nucleotides, the CDR3 is TGTGCCAGCCGTGGGGGGTCACGCGAGCAGTACTTC. Translated: CASRGGSREQYF.

This chain joins TRBV27 and TRBJ1-2, with TRBD1 identical over 9 bases. Germline values: CDR1 MNHEY, CDR2 SMNVEV (reference sequence). The CDR3 contains 16 residues. Trimming removed 4 bases from V and 4 bases from J; junction bases left unmatched: 10. Here the CDR3 reads CASSSSRGQGIYGYTF. The CDR3 nucleotides read TGTGCCAGCAGTTCCTCCCGAGGACAGGGGATCTATGGCTACACCTTC.

The chain couples TRBV28 to TRBJ1-4; D is unresolved. Trimming pared 5 bases from V and 6 bases from J, leaving 16 bases between. Germline loops: CDR1 MDHEN, CDR2 SYDVKM. The length of the CDR3 is 15 residues. DNA for the CDR3: TGTGCCAGCAGTCTTATTGCGGAACGGGATGAAAAACTGTTTTTT. Protein sequence: CASSLIAERDEKLFF.

The chain couples TRBV6-5 to TRBJ2-7, with 10 nucleotides matching TRBD1. The CDR3 sequence is 14 residues long. V gave up 5 bases and J gave up 5 bases; unmatched junction bases: 6. Germline V gene data show CDR1 as MNHEY and CDR2 as SVGAGI. Here the CDR3 DNA reads TGTGCCAGCAGTACAGACAGGGGGCTCAACGAGCAGTACTTC. Translating it yields CASSTDRGLNEQYF.

V and J are TRBV6-2 or TRBV6-3 and TRBJ2-7, with 11 nucleotides matching TRBD2. CDR3 length equals 15 residues. The junction had 6 bases not matched to a gene; V was cut back by 5 bases and J by 3 bases. Per germline, CDR1 MNHEY and CDR2 SVGEGT. CDR3 loop: CASSESGTSGYEQYF. DNA for the CDR3: TGTGCCAGCAGTGAGTCCGGGACTAGCGGCTACGAGCAGTACTTC.

This chain joins TRBV6-5 and TRBJ1-2; TRBD1 matches at 7 bases. V lost 7 bases, J lost 8 bases, and 13 bases stayed unmatched. Germline CDR1 reads MNHEY; CDR2 reads SVGAGI. The length of the CDR3 is 14 residues. The CDR3 DNA reads as TGTGCCAGCAAAAACTCCGACAGGGCAGGGGGCTACACCTTC. This translates into CASKNSDRAGGYTF.

V usage is TRBV25-1 and J usage is TRBJ1-3; D perhaps matches TRBD1 (6 bases). CDR1 and CDR2 (germline): MGHDK, SYGVNS. Trimming removed 2 bases from V and 3 bases from J, with 11 bases in between. The CDR3 totals 15 residues. The CDR3 reads CASSEGNRVGNTIYF. The CDR3 coding sequence is TGTGCCAGCAGTGAAGGAAACAGGGTTGGAAACACCATATATTTT.

The chain combines TRBV28 with TRBJ1-4, with D possibly matching TRBD1 (5 bases). The CDR3 is 14 amino acids. Per the germline V gene, CDR1 is MDHEN and CDR2 is SYDVKM. Between the trimmed V and J ends, which lost 2 bases and 3 bases, there was a span of 7 bases. CDR3 amino acids: CASSLGGSNEKLFF. The CDR3 DNA reads TGTGCCAGCAGTTTAGGGGGATCTAATGAAAAACTGTTTTTT.

This chain joins TRBV3-1 (or the pseudogene TRBV3-2) and TRBJ2-7; perhaps TRBD1 as D (6 bases). This CDR3 spans 14 amino acids. Trimming cost V 4 bases and J 2 bases, with 12 bases left between them. Per the germline V gene, CDR1 is LGHDT and CDR2 is YNNKEL (reference sequence). This CDR3 is CASSPRDKPYEQYF. The DNA of the CDR3 is TGTGCCAGCAGCCCCCGGGACAAGCCCTACGAGCAGTACTTC.

With regard to this clone: The junction differs from germline at one of its ends, possibly a read error. The chain employs TRBV7-9 and TRBJ2-7, with TRBD2 matching over 9 bases. Germline CDR1 is SEHNR and CDR2 is FQNEAQ (reference sequence). This CDR3 comprises 14 residues. The DNA for the CDR3 is TGTGCCAGCAGCAATAGCGGGGGAACCTACGGGCAGTACTTC. Protein product: CASSNSGGTYGQYF.

This chain uses TRBV29-1 with TRBJ1-1; the match to TRBD1 covers 8 bases. Germline V gene data show CDR1 as SQVTM and CDR2 as ANQGSEA. This CDR3 comprises 14 residues. V gave up 7 bases and J gave up 5 bases; unmatched junction bases: 12. The CDR3 protein is CSGWETGVFTEAFF. The CDR3 DNA follows: TGCAGCGGATGGGAGACAGGGGTTTTTACTGAAGCTTTCTTT.

The chain is built from TRBV5-4 and TRBJ1-6; D perhaps matches TRBD1 (5 bases). V was shortened by 2 bases and J by 9 bases, with 15 bases between the two germline ends. Germline V gives CDR1 SGHNT, CDR2 YYREEE (reference sequence). The CDR3 has 15 amino acids. The CDR3 reads CASSFGALSGSPLHF. The DNA of the CDR3 is TGTGCCAGCAGCTTCGGGGCCTTGAGCGGTTCACCCCTCCACTTT. The whole variable domain, filled in from reference TRBV5-4 and TRBJ1-6, reads ETGVTQSPTHLIKTRGQQVTLRCSSQSGHNTVSWYQQALGQGPQFIFQYYREEENGRGNFPPRFSGLQFPNYSSELNVNALELDDSALYLCASSFGALSGSPLHFGNGTRLTVT.

The rearrangement uses TRBV7-2 and TRBJ2-5; 14 bases are shared with TRBD2. The CDR3 sequence is 16 residues long. CDR1 and CDR2 from the germline V gene are SGHTA and FQGNSA. Losses at the gene ends were 2 bases for V and 5 bases for J; bases not matched to a gene: 4. CDR3 residues: CASSLKTSGGAETQYF. In DNA form, the CDR3 reads TGTGCCAGCAGCTTAAAGACTAGCGGGGGGGCGGAGACCCAGTACTTC.

The V and J genes are TRBV7-2 and TRBJ2-2; D tentatively reads TRBD1 or TRBD2 (6 bases each). Germline loops: CDR1 SGHTA, CDR2 FQGNSA. The V end was cut by 3 bases, the J end by 5 bases, with 13 bases between. This CDR3 has 15 amino acids. The CDR3 nucleotides read TGTGCCAGCAGCTTCATGGGGGGCGGAACCGGGGAGCTGTTTTTT. It translates to CASSFMGGGTGELFF.

The rearrangement joins TRBV5-1 to TRBJ2-7; TRBD2 agrees at 9 bases. With V trimmed by 4 bases and J by 5 bases, 10 bases remained unmatched. This CDR3 spans 15 amino acids. CDR1 SGHRS and CDR2 YFSETQ come from the germline V gene. The CDR3: CASSPGGGTSNEQYF. The CDR3 coding sequence is TGCGCCAGCAGCCCGGGAGGGGGGACTAGCAACGAGCAGTACTTC.

The J gene is TRBJ1-2, the V gene TRBV6-4; D not resolved. The V and J ends lost 1 base and 5 bases respectively, with 5 bases between them. CDR3 size: 12 residues. Germline CDR1 is MRHNA and CDR2 is SNTAGT. As DNA, the CDR3 is TGTGCCAGCAGTGACTTCGGGTATGGCTACACCTTC. It translates to CASSDFGYGYTF.

The CDR3 loop reads CAWSVLAGGLDTQYF. CDR3 nucleotides: TGTGCCTGGAGTGTACTAGCGGGGGGGCTCGATACGCAGTATTTT. The V and J genes are TRBV30 and TRBJ2-3; 13 bases are a match to TRBD2. Germline V gene sequence: CDR1 GTSNPN, CDR2 SVGIG (reference sequence). After removal of 0 bases from V and 6 bases from J, the junction contained 3 bases not matched to a gene. CDR3 length equals 15 residues.

This chain connects TRBV19 to TRBJ1-4; 7 bases align to TRBD1. The V segment lost 5 bases and the J segment 3 bases; nucleotides outside the gene matches: 3. CDR1 and CDR2 (germline): LNHDA, SQIVND (reference sequence). The CDR3 extends over 14 amino acids. This CDR3 is CASSPGTANEKLFF. CDR3 coding DNA: TGTGCCAGTAGTCCGGGGACAGCTAATGAAAAACTGTTTTTT.

This chain joins TRBV3-1 (or the pseudogene TRBV3-2) and TRBJ2-2; D remains ambiguous. The CDR3 runs to 13 residues. In germline, CDR1 is LGHDT, CDR2 YNNKEL (reference sequence). V lost 1 base to trimming and J lost 8 bases, with 8 bases between them. The CDR3 nucleotides read TGTGCCAGCAGCCAAGCCAGCCCGGGGGAGCTGTTTTTT. Protein product: CASSQASPGELFF.

With respect to this clone: This same CDR3 is encoded by further DNA sequences in the sample. The chain recombines TRBV7-2 with TRBJ1-2, with D unclear. V was pared by 1 base and J by 0 bases, with 3 bases between. There are 13 residues in the CDR3. CDR1 and CDR2 (germline): SGHTA, FQGNSA. CDR3: CASSLDSNYGYTF. In DNA, the CDR3 is TGTGCCAGCAGCTTAGACTCTAACTATGGCTACACCTTC.

The chain combines TRBV5-1 with TRBJ1-2; 7 bases match TRBD1. Germline V gives CDR1 SGHRS, CDR2 YFSETQ. The CDR3 covers 15 residues. V was clipped by 4 bases and J by 0 bases; unmatched bases: 6. CDR3 loop: CASSPGDSTNYGYTF. The CDR3 DNA is TGCGCCAGCAGCCCTGGGGACAGCACTAACTATGGCTACACCTTC. The full variable domain, in which reference TRBV5-1 and TRBJ1-2 provide the parts outside the CDR3, is KAGVTQTPRYLIKTRGQQVTLSCSPISGHRSVSWYQQTPGQGLQFLFEYFSETQRNKGNFPGRFSGRQFSNSRSEMNVSTLELGDSALYLCASSPGDSTNYGYTFGSGTRLTVV.